This TCR beta chain came from a study of T cells in Graves' hyperthyroidism and ophthalmopathy. Study overall: Staff took peripheral blood when the initial diagnosis was made, before any treatment began. The study, taken as a whole, reports: Most expanded thyroid clonotypes above 0.001 recurred in blood.

The CDR3 runs 19 residues. J gave up 0 bases and V 0 bases, and 11 bases lay outside the gene matches. CDR1 SGHRS and CDR2 YFSETQ come from the germline V gene. Diagnosis rested on symptoms, serum thyroxine and TRAb, thyroid ultrasound, and orbital computed tomography. Amplified TCR beta CDR3 regions derived from RNA transcripts. Primed by the HTBI set, a first-round RT-PCR was run on the TCR CDR3. Each CDR3 protein is one row after TCRdb ran MiXCR on the multiplex PCR reads. The sample includes under 450,000 distinct CDR3 sequences, 15% to 18% of them seen just once. Note on this clonotype: Its antigen is as yet unknown. No conserved phenylalanine or tryptophan ends this CDR3, so it is likely a read error.

The sequence was collected from a young woman with Graves' hyperthyroidism. The sequencing sample was made of blood. The chain couples TRBV5-1 to TRBJ2-1, with 8 positions matching TRBD2. The CDR3 protein is CASSLDSGILFSSYNEQFL. The CDR3 DNA is TGCGCCAGCAGCTTGGATAGCGGGATCCTCTTTAGCTCCTACAATGAGCAGTTCCTC.